Detailed here is one TCR beta chain. Its antigen is still unknown. These data belong to a study of CD4 T cells in relation to SARS-CoV-2 and coronaviruses. Background on the study: A couple of subjects were Hispanic; patients were 8 males and a handful of females.

Method: immunoSEQ multiplex PCR; TCRdb's copy keeps in-frame clones and lacks some. The profile shows about 36,000 clones, over 60% of them singletons. Sorted naive or memory CD4+ cells met CEF peptides for over eight days. This CDR3 is built from 17 residues. After removal of 5 bases from V and 1 base from J, the junction contained 11 bases not matched to a gene. The germline CDR1 and CDR2 sequences are LNHDA and SQIVND (reference sequence). The TCR sequence derives from an adult with COVID-19. The sample consisted of memory CD4+ T cells from PBMCs, cultured in vitro. The chain couples TRBV19 to TRBJ2-1; 7 bases agree with TRBD1. CDR3 amino acids: CASSSRWDSLSYNEQFF. CDR3 bases: TGTGCCAGTAGTTCCCGTTGGGACAGTCTTTCCTACAATGAGCAGTTCTTC.